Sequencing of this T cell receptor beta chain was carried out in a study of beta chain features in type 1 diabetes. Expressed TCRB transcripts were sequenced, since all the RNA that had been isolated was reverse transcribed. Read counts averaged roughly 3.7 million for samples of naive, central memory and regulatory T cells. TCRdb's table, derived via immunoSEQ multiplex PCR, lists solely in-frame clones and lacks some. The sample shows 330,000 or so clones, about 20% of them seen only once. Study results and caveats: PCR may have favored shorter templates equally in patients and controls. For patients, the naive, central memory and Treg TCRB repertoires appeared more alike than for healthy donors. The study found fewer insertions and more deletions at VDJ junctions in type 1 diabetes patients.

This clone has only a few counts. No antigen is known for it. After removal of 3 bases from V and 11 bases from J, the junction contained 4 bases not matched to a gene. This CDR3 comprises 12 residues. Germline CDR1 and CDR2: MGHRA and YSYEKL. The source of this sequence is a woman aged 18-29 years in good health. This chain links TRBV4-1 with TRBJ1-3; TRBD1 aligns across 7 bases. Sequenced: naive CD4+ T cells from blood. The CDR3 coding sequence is TGCGCCAGCAGCCAGGCAGGGGGTGCCATATATTTT. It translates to CASSQAGGAIYF.